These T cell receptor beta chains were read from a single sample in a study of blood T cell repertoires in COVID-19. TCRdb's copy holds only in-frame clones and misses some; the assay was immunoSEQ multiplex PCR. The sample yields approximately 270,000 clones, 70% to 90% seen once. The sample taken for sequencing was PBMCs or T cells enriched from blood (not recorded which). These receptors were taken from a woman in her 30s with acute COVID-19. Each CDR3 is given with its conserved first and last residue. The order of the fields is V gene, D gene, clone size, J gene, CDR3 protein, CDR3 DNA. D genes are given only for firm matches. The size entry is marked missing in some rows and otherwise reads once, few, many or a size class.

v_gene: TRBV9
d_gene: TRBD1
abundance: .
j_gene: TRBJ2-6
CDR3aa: CASSGTGVTGANVLTF
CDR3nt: TGTGCCAGCAGCGGGACAGGGGTGACTGGGGCCAACGTCCTGACTTTC

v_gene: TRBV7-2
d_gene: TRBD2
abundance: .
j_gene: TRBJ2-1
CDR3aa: CASSFGLAGDNEQFF
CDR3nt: TGTGCCAGCAGCTTTGGACTAGCTGGTGACAATGAGCAGTTCTTC

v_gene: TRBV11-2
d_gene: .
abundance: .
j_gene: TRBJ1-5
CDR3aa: CASSLGQLNQPQHF
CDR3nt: TGTGCCAGCAGCTTAGGACAGCTCAATCAGCCCCAGCATTTT

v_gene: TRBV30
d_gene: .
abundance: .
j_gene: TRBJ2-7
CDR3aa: CAWSSNSYEQYF
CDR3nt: TGTGCCTGGAGTAGCAACTCCTACGAGCAGTACTTC

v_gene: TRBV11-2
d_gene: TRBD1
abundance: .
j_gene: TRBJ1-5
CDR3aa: CASSPGQGGQPQHF
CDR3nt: TGTGCCAGCAGCCCGGGACAGGGAGGTCAGCCCCAGCATTTT

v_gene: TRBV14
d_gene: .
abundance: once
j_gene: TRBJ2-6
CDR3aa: CASSQTRDILSGANVLTF
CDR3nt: TGTGCCAGCAGCCAAACTAGGGACATACTCTCTGGGGCCAACGTCCTGACTTTC

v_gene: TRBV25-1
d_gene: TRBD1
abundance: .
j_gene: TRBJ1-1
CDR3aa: CASSEQGAGTEAFF
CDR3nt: TGTGCCAGCAGTGAACAGGGGGCTGGCACTGAAGCTTTCTTT

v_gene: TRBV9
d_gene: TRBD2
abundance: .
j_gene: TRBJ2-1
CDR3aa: CASSVEGGRDNEQFF
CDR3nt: TGTGCCAGCAGCGTAGAAGGCGGGAGAGACAATGAGCAGTTCTTC

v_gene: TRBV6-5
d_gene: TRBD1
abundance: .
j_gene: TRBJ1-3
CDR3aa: CASRSSGQGGNTIYF
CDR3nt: TGTGCCAGTAGGTCGTCAGGACAGGGGGGAAACACCATATATTTT

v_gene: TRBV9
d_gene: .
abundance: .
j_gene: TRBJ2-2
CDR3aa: CASNGNTGELFF
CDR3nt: TGTGCCAGCAACGGGAACACCGGGGAGCTGTTTTTT

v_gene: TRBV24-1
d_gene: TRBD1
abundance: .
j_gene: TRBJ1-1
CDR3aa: CATRETGAENTEAFF
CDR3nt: TGTGCCACCCGAGAAACAGGGGCTGAAAACACTGAAGCTTTCTTT

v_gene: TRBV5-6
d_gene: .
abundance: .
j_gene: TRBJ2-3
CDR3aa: CASSSTFSTDTQYF
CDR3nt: TGTGCCAGCAGCTCAACTTTTAGCACAGATACGCAGTATTTT

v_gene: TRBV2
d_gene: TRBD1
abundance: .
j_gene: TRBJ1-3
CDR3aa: CASRGTDKRNTIYF
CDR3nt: TGTGCCAGCAGGGGGACAGACAAAAGAAACACCATATATTTT

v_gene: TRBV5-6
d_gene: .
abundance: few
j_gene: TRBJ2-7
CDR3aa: CASSWGVADPSYEQYF
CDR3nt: TGTGCCAGCAGCTGGGGGGTAGCGGACCCCTCCTACGAGCAGTACTTC

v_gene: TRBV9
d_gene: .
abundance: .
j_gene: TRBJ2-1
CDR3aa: CASSARLPPRGIRGQFF
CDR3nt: TGTGCCAGCAGCGCACGCCTACCCCCCCGGGGGATTCGGGGGCAGTTCTTC

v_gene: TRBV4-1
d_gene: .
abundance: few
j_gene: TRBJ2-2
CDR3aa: CASSPTGTLPPGELFF
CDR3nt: TGCGCCAGCAGCCCTACCGGGACATTACCCCCCGGGGAGCTGTTTTTT

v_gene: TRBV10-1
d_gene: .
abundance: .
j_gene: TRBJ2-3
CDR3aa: CASILVHTDTQYF
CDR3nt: TGCGCCAGCATACTAGTCCACACAGATACGCAGTATTTT

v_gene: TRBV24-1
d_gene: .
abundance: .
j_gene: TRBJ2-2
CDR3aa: CATSDFSPSQGELFF
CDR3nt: TGTGCCACCAGTGATTTTTCGCCCTCTCAGGGGGAGCTGTTTTTT

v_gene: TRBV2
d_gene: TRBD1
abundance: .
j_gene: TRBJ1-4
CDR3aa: CASKEQGATNEKLFF
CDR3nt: TGTGCCAGCAAAGAACAGGGGGCAACTAATGAAAAACTGTTTTTT

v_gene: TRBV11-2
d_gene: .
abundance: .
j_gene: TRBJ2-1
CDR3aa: CASSLAHEGSYNEQFF
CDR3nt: TGTGCCAGCAGCTTAGCACACGAGGGCTCCTACAATGAGCAGTTCTTC

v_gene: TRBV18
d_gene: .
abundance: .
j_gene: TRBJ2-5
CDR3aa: CASSPSRQGSQETQYF
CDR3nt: TGTGCCAGCTCACCCTCGAGGCAGGGAAGCCAAGAGACCCAGTACTTC

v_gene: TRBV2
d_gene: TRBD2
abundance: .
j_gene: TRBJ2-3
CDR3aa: CASSRGLAGGLTDTQYF
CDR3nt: TGTGCCAGCAGCCGAGGACTAGCGGGAGGCCTCACAGATACGCAGTATTTT

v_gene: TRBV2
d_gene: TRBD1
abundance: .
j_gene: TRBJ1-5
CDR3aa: CASGGTGASNQPQHF
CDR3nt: TGTGCCAGCGGTGGGACAGGGGCCTCCAATCAGCCCCAGCATTTT

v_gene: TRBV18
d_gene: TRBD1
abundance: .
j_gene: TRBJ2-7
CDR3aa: CASSPPPGQGRLSYEQYF
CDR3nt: TGTGCCAGCTCACCACCGCCAGGACAGGGGAGACTCTCCTACGAGCAGTACTTC

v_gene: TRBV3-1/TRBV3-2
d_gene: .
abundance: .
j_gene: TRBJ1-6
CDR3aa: CASSLDGGRSPLHF
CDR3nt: TGTGCCAGCAGCCTTGACGGGGGGCGTTCACCCCTCCACTTT

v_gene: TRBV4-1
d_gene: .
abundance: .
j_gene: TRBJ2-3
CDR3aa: CASSQMRADTQYF
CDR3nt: TGCGCCAGCAGCCAAATGCGTGCAGATACGCAGTATTTT

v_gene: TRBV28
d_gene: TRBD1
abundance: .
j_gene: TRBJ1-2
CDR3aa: CAIEGISGTGGDYGYTF
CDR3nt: TGTGCCATCGAGGGAATATCCGGGACAGGGGGTGACTATGGCTACACCTTC

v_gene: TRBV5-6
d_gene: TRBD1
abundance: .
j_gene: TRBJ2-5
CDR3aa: CASSRGTGVSRETQYF
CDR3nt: TGTGCCAGCAGCCGGGGGACAGGGGTCTCTAGGGAGACCCAGTACTTC

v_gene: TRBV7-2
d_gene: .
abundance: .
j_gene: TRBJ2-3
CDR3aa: CASRAGRTDTQYF
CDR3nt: TGTGCCAGCCGAGCGGGCCGTACAGATACGCAGTATTTT

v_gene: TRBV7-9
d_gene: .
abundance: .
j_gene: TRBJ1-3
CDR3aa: CASSPSGVLLAGNTIYF
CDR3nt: TGTGCCAGCAGCCCTTCCGGGGTCCTACTGGCTGGAAACACCATATATTTT

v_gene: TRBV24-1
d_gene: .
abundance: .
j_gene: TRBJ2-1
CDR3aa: CATSDSQAVPYAYNEQFF
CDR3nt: TGTGCCACCAGTGATTCCCAGGCCGTGCCTTACGCCTACAATGAGCAGTTCTTC

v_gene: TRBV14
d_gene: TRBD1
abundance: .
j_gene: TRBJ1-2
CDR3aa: CASSPLDRDYGYTF
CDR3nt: TGTGCCAGCAGCCCTCTCGACAGGGACTATGGCTACACCTTC

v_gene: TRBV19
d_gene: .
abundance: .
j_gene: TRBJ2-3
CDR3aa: CASSGGTGTDTQYF
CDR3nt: TGTGCCAGTAGTGGAGGGACAGGCACAGATACGCAGTATTTT

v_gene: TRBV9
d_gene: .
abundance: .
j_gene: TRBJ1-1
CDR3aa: CASSVSWTVNTEAFF
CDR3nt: TGTGCCAGCAGCGTGTCCTGGACAGTAAACACTGAAGCTTTCTTT

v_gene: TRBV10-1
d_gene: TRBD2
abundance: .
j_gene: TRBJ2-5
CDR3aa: CASSESSGQETQYF
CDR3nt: TGCGCCAGCAGTGAATCTAGCGGACAAGAGACCCAGTACTTC

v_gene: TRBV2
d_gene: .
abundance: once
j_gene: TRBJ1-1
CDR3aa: CARGVEDTEAFF
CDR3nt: TGTGCCAGGGGTGTTGAGGACACTGAAGCTTTCTTT

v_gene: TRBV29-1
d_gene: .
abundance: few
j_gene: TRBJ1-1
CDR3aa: CSVVWHKLNTEAFF
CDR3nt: TGCAGCGTTGTATGGCACAAGTTGAACACTGAAGCTTTCTTT

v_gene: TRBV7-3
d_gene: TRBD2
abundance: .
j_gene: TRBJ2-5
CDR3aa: CASSLGTSGQETQYF
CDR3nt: TGTGCCAGCAGCTTGGGGACTAGCGGCCAAGAGACCCAGTACTTC

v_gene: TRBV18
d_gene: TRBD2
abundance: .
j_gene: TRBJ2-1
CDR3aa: CASSPREGRFDNEQFF
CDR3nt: TGTGCCAGCTCACCACGGGAGGGCAGGTTTGATAATGAGCAGTTCTTC

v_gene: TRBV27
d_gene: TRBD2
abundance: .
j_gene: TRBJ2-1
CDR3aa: CASSPVGGGKFF
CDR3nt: TGTGCCAGCAGCCCGGTTGGGGGGGGGAAGTTCTTC